These T cell receptor beta chains were read from a single sample in a study of blood T cell repertoires in COVID-19. Generated by immunoSEQ multiplex PCR, the TCRdb table keeps only in-frame clones and is missing some. In the table there are about 70,000 clones, over 80% of which are singletons. Material for sequencing was peripheral blood. Source of these receptors: a human donor in a cohort sampled during active COVID-19. CDR3s include the opening cysteine and the closing phenylalanine or tryptophan. D genes are given only for firm matches. Clone sizes are given selectively: once, few, many, or a class where the clone is expanded.

clone_size	v_call	d_call	j_call	cdr3_nt	cdr3_aa
NA	TRBV7-2	NA	TRBJ2-7	TGTGCCAGCAGCTTAGCGTTTGGACAGTCTATCTACGAGCAGTACTTC	CASSLAFGQSIYEQYF
NA	TRBV7-9	TRBD1	TRBJ2-2	TGTGCCAGCAGCTTAGCGGACAGGGGAAACACCGGGGAGCTGTTTTTT	CASSLADRGNTGELFF
few	TRBV7-8	NA	TRBJ1-3	TGTGCCAGCAGCTTCCTCCCAGGGTTGAGTGGAAACACCATATATTTT	CASSFLPGLSGNTIYF
NA	TRBV18	NA	TRBJ2-2	TGTGCCAGCTCACCAGGGGGCGCGAACACCGGGGAGCTGTTTTTT	CASSPGGANTGELFF
NA	TRBV7-2	NA	TRBJ2-7	TGTGCCAGCAGCCCTCCGGAGGCTGGGAGCTACGAGCAGTACTTC	CASSPPEAGSYEQYF
few	TRBV5-1	TRBD1	TRBJ2-1	TGCGCCAGCAGCTTGATAGGACAGGGACATCATGAGCAGTTCTTC	CASSLIGQGHHEQFF
NA	TRBV27	NA	TRBJ2-1	TGTGCCAGCGGGCACCAATCCTACAATGAGCAGTTCTTC	CASGHQSYNEQFF
once	TRBV19	NA	TRBJ1-1	TGTGCCAGTTCCGGGACATGGAACACTGAAGCTTTCTTT	CASSGTWNTEAFF
NA	TRBV7-8	NA	TRBJ1-5	TGTGCCAGCGGGAAGGGAGTCCAGCCCCAGCATTTT	CASGKGVQPQHF
NA	TRBV28	TRBD1	TRBJ2-7	TGTGCCAGTGGTTCTACAGGGGCCGTATCTTACGAGCAGTACTTC	CASGSTGAVSYEQYF
NA	TRBV7-2	TRBD1	TRBJ2-7	TGTGCCAGCAGCTTATACCGGGACAGAGCCTACGAGCAGTACTTC	CASSLYRDRAYEQYF
few	TRBV5-1	NA	TRBJ2-6	TGCGCCAGCAGCATCGAGGCGCACTCTGGGGCCAACGTCCTGACTTTC	CASSIEAHSGANVLTF
NA	TRBV28	TRBD1	TRBJ2-7	TGTGCCAGCAGTTCCTTAGGACAGGGTCGCTACGAGCAGTACTTC	CASSSLGQGRYEQYF
NA	TRBV11-2	TRBD1	TRBJ2-1	TGTGCCAGCAGCTTTAGGGACAGCTACAATGAGCAGTTCTTC	CASSFRDSYNEQFF
NA	TRBV5-3	TRBD1	TRBJ1-1	TGTGCCAGAAGCTTGCTGAGGTATACAGGGGAGCGGTGGGACACTGAAGCTTTCTTT	CARSLLRYTGERWDTEAFF
NA	TRBV27	TRBD2	TRBJ2-1	TGTGCCAGCAGTGTCCGACTAGCGGCGAGTCGGGAAAATGAGCAGTTCTTC	CASSVRLAASRENEQFF
NA	TRBV4-3	NA	TRBJ2-3	TGCGCCAGCAGCCAAGAATATACAGGGACAATAGATACGCAGTATTTT	CASSQEYTGTIDTQYF
NA	TRBV4-3	NA	TRBJ1-1	TGCGCCAGCAGCCAAGGTCTAGGGGGCACTGAAGCTTTCTTT	CASSQGLGGTEAFF
NA	TRBV6-5	TRBD1	TRBJ1-4	TGTGCCAGCGGACTACTCGGGACAGGGGGTGAAAAACTGTTTTTT	CASGLLGTGGEKLFF
NA	TRBV5-1	TRBD1	TRBJ1-6	TGCGCCAGCAGCTTGGCCCGGGGACAGGGAGATTCACCCCTCCACTTT	CASSLARGQGDSPLHF
NA	TRBV2	NA	TRBJ1-4	TGTGCCATAAGTCTGGCGACAGCGACGGAAAAACTGTTTTTT	CAISLATATEKLFF
NA	TRBV7-3	NA	TRBJ2-1	TGTGCCAGCAGCTTAAACGGGGGTCGAAGCTCCTACAATGAGCAGTTCTTC	CASSLNGGRSSYNEQFF
NA	TRBV7-9	NA	TRBJ2-4	TGTGCCAGCAGTCCCCCGGGGGTGTCAGGCATTCAGTACTTC	CASSPPGVSGIQYF
NA	TRBV5-1	TRBD1	TRBJ2-2	TGCGCCAGCAGCCCCGGACAGGGACACACCGGGGAGCTGTTTTTT	CASSPGQGHTGELFF
NA	TRBV6-6	TRBD1	TRBJ1-4	TGTGCCAGCAGTCTAGGACAGGGTCCCCCACCTAATGAAAAACTGTTTTTT	CASSLGQGPPPNEKLFF
NA	TRBV29-1	NA	TRBJ2-7	TGCAGCGCCAAAGGGGTGGGGATTCAATACGAGCAGTACTTC	CSAKGVGIQYEQYF
NA	TRBV27	NA	TRBJ2-7	TGTGCCAGCAGCCTGAGGAGAAAGGACTACGAGCAGTACTTC	CASSLRRKDYEQYF
NA	TRBV18	TRBD1	TRBJ2-7	TGTGCCAGCTCACCGACCGGGACAGGGGGCAACGAGCAGTACTTC	CASSPTGTGGNEQYF
NA	TRBV2	NA	TRBJ1-6	TGTGCCAGCACCGGGACACCCCATTATTCACCCCTCCACTTT	CASTGTPHYSPLHF
NA	TRBV5-1	TRBD2	TRBJ2-7	TGCGCCAGCAGCCCGGGACTAGCGGGCCGCTCCTACGAGCAGTACTTC	CASSPGLAGRSYEQYF
NA	TRBV28	NA	TRBJ1-5	TGTGCCAGCAGTTTAACGGGGACGGGGGGCAGGGAGCCCCAGCATTTT	CASSLTGTGGREPQHF
large	TRBV10-3	NA	TRBJ2-2	TGTGCCATTGGGGGCGGGTCGAACACCGGGGAGCTGTTTTTT	CAIGGGSNTGELFF
NA	TRBV7-9	NA	TRBJ2-7	TGTGCCAGCCTAGGACAGAAGTACGAGCAGTACTTC	CASLGQKYEQYF
NA	TRBV3-1/TRBV3-2	NA	TRBJ2-4	TGTGCCAGCAGCCAATCAGGGGCAGACATTCAGTACTTC	CASSQSGADIQYF
NA	TRBV6-2/TRBV6-3	NA	TRBJ1-1	TGTGCCAGCAGTTACGCAACCAACTACTTAGGGGGGAACACTGAAGCTTTCTTT	CASSYATNYLGGNTEAFF
NA	TRBV19	NA	TRBJ1-4	TGTGCCAGTAGAGGAGGGCGGAGTGAAAAACTGTTTTTT	CASRGGRSEKLFF
NA	TRBV9	TRBD1	TRBJ2-7	TGTGCCAGCAGCGAGGGGACAGGGGGCCCCTCCGAGCAGTACTTC	CASSEGTGGPSEQYF
NA	TRBV2	NA	TRBJ1-6	TGTGCCAGCATTCAGGAAAGCTCCTATAATTCACCCCTCCACTTT	CASIQESSYNSPLHF
NA	TRBV28	NA	TRBJ2-7	TGTGCCAGCAGTTTTTCTCCTGGGCAGGGTTCCCACGAGCAGTACTTC	CASSFSPGQGSHEQYF
NA	TRBV12-2	NA	TRBJ2-5	TGTGCAAGTCGCTTAGCAGGGCGACTAGGGGATGAGACCCAGTACTTC	CASRLAGRLGDETQYF
once	TRBV24-1	NA	TRBJ1-2	TGTGCCACCAGTGATCGGACCAGGGGCTATGGCTACACCTTC	CATSDRTRGYGYTF
once	TRBV4-1	NA	TRBJ1-1	TGCGCCAGCAGCCAAGATCACTCGGTCCGCACTGAAGCTTTCTTT	CASSQDHSVRTEAFF
NA	TRBV28	TRBD1	TRBJ1-2	TGTGCCAGCAGCCCAACGGACAGGGCTACTCGTGGCTACACCTTC	CASSPTDRATRGYTF
few	TRBV6-2/TRBV6-3	NA	TRBJ2-3	TGTGCCAGCAGTTATAGGGGACACCCCACAGATACGCAGTATTTT	CASSYRGHPTDTQYF
NA	TRBV28	NA	TRBJ1-4	TGTGCCAGCAGTTTGACGGGGAGGGCGACTAATGAAAAACTGTTTTTT	CASSLTGRATNEKLFF
NA	TRBV28	TRBD1	TRBJ1-3	TGTGCCAGCAGTTCCTCCGGGACAGGGGGAGACACCATATATTTT	CASSSSGTGGDTIYF
NA	TRBV28	NA	TRBJ1-1	TGTGCCAGCAGTCGATTTGAGGGGGGGACGGGACTGAACACTGAAGCTTTCTTT	CASSRFEGGTGLNTEAFF